This paragraph covers one TCR beta chain sequence. Its antigen is not yet known. This sample is part of a study of monozygotic twins with inflammatory bowel disease (dated by TCRdb to between 2018 and 2020). For the wider study: A total of roughly 28 monozygotic twin pairs were included in the full study, comprising nine German pairs (four IBD-concordant, five IBD-discordant) and 19 IBD-discordant Danish pairs. Each individual had, on average, about 151 000 unique TCRalpha sequences and 181 000 unique TCRbeta sequences available for analysis. The search for disease-associated traits relied mainly on comparing, within discordant pairs, IBD patients with their genetically identical healthy co-twins.

From each donor, an approximately 2.3 ml peripheral blood sample was collected into PAXgene tubes and kept at -80 degrees C. Without T cell sorting, total RNA was isolated from whole blood using the PAXgene blood miRNA kit on an automated QIAcube. Peripheral blood from monozygotic twin pairs who were concordant or discordant for inflammatory bowel disease underwent deep TCRalpha and TCRbeta repertoire profiling using unique molecular barcoding. For every twin pair, smoking habits were documented, and each individual was categorised as a current, former or never smoker. The library was obtained by 5' RACE. The input for every TCR library was roughly 4,000 ng of total RNA. cDNA was synthesized with SMARTScribe reverse transcriptase in eight separate reactions per sample. Unique molecular identifiers containing a 6-nucleotide sample barcode were introduced through template switching during cDNA synthesis. Amplification of TCRalpha and TCRbeta cDNA involved two nested PCRs of 16 and 9 cycles, and each PCR was followed by bead purification. Before amplification, the cDNA was treated with uracil DNA-glycosylase and purified using the QIAquick PCR purification kit. The second PCR was the step at which Illumina TruSeq-compatible adapters and sample-specific barcodes were added. Library quality and concentration were assessed using TapeStation and Qubit, and about 5.2 ng of each library was pooled. The pooled libraries were sequenced with 2 x 100 bp reads and custom sequencing primers on an Illumina HiSeq2500 single-index Rapid Run. The original pipeline was this. MiGEC version 1.2.6 was used for UMI-based consensus assembly, which corrected PCR and sequencing errors. MiXCR version 2.1.1 was used for V(D)J alignment, clonotype assembly and CDR3 extraction. Normalisation of gene usage, clonotype sharing and MAIT/NKT TCR abundance was achieved by analysing the top 1000, 10 000 and 20 000 clonotypes per sample. Diversity was computed as the inverse Simpson index with the vegan R package after downsampling to 27 000 UMIs. Paired Mann-Whitney U tests were applied to discordant twin pairs, with Benjamini-Hochberg correction for multiple testing. TCRdb reprocessed the reads, reporting each CDR3 protein sequence once and no DNA. These V and J calls are TCRdb output, not the study's own analysis. This specimen's table enumerates hundreds of thousands of distinct CDR3 sequences. The ten biggest clones cover 5.5% to 6.5% of the sample.

Points the paper makes about the study in general: No single strong signal or clonotype linked to IBD turned up in the results, so the idea that one exists was not supported. Concordant and discordant twins showed no difference in repertoire similarity, possibly because of limited statistical power. Compared with healthy twins, IBD patients shared fewer clonotypes with other individuals, and the difference was most pronounced in patients with signs of disease activity. TCRbeta repertoire diversity, by inverse Simpson index, was decreased in IBD patients compared with their healthy co-twins. Background noise and inter-individual variability may have been introduced into the repertoires by the differing immunosuppressive treatments among patients. Different T cell subtypes could not be distinguished in the analysis.

The receptor's source is a human donor with ulcerative colitis or Crohn's disease, or a healthy co-twin of an affected twin (not recorded which). The sample consisted of blood.

Here the CDR3 is given as CSATNRYGPRAQETQYF. This chain joins TRBV20-1 to TRBJ2-5; as DNA is missing, the TRBD2 call by TCRdb cannot be tested. The germline V gene encodes CDR1 DFQATT and CDR2 SNEGSKA (reference sequence). The CDR3 numbers 17 residues from cysteine through phenylalanine. Only the protein sequence is given.